The 9 T cell receptor beta chains listed next were all sequenced from one sample in a study of cytomegalovirus exposure and HLA in healthy donors. Primers for the PCR totalled 60 Vbeta and 13 Jbeta. This table comes from immunoSEQ multiplex PCR, and its TCRdb copy is limited to in-frame clones, with some not included. The data show over 100,000 clones, around 64% seen once. Material for sequencing was PBMCs. The origin of the receptors is a woman aged 25 to 39 in good health and CMV-seronegative.

This clone was counted only a few times. J is TRBJ2-5 and V is TRBV5-6, with 7 nucleotides matching TRBD1. The trim removed 2 bases at V and 5 bases at J, leaving 12 bases unmatched. CDR3 length: 16 amino acids. Germline CDR1 and CDR2: SGHDT and YYEEEE. As DNA, the CDR3 is TGTGCCAGCAGCTTTTCCCGGGACAGCCTCAGGGAGACCCAGTACTTC. It is translated as CASSFSRDSLRETQYF.

The rearrangement joins TRBV5-8 to TRBJ2-7; 11 nucleotides match TRBD2. Trimming at V came to 1 base and at J to 4 bases, leaving 7 bases not matched to a gene. Germline values: CDR1 SGHTS, CDR2 YDEGEE. This CDR3 has 16 residues. The chain's CDR3 is CASSLLGSGRGYEQYF. In DNA form, the CDR3 reads TGTGCCAGCAGCTTGTTGGGTAGCGGGAGGGGGTACGAGCAGTACTTC.

The chain carries TRBV29-1 and TRBJ2-7; D remains ambiguous. Looked up from germline, CDR1 is SQVTM and CDR2 is ANQGSEA. Trimming removed 0 bases at V and 2 bases at J, with 14 bases between. This CDR3 contains 15 residues. The CDR3 DNA reads TGCAGCGTTGAAGATGGCGGATCATCGGCCTACGAGCAGTACTTC. Amino acids: CSVEDGGSSAYEQYF.

The chain combines TRBV7-9 with TRBJ1-1; D is uncertain. Germline V lookup: CDR1 SEHNR, CDR2 FQNEAQ (reference sequence). This CDR3 has 15 amino acids. The V end was cut by 5 bases, the J end by 3 bases, with 16 bases between. In nucleotides, the CDR3 is TGTGCCAGCAGCGAAGTTAACCGAGCTGACACTGAAGCTTTCTTT. Protein: CASSEVNRADTEAFF.

This clone was counted only a few times. This chain links TRBV7-3 with TRBJ2-3; 11 nucleotides line up with TRBD1. The germline gives CDR1 SGHTA, CDR2 FQGTGA. The trim removed 2 bases at V and 4 bases at J, leaving 11 bases unmatched. This CDR3 contains 18 residues. CDR3: CASSLFFGSGQGADTQYF. Written as DNA, the CDR3 is TGTGCCAGCAGCTTATTCTTCGGGTCGGGACAGGGGGCAGATACGCAGTATTTT. The full variable domain, with the rest looked up from reference TRBV7-3 and TRBJ2-3, is GAGVSQTPSNKVTEKGKYVELRCDPISGHTALYWYRQSLGQGPEFLIYFQGTGAADDSGLPNDRFFAVRPEGSVSTLKIQRTERGDSAVYLCASSLFFGSGQGADTQYFGPGTRLTVL.

A few counts support this clone. The genes are TRBV7-8 and TRBJ2-3, with D possibly being TRBD1 (6 bases). The length of the CDR3 is 16 residues. The germline V gene has CDR1 SGHVS and CDR2 FQNEAQ. V shed 5 bases and J shed 4 bases, with 19 bases lying between them. The CDR3 region is CASSPYRVPAPDTQYF. In nucleotides, the CDR3 is TGTGCCAGCAGCCCGTACAGGGTCCCCGCCCCAGATACGCAGTATTTT.

This clone was seen only once. The CDR3 DNA reads as TGCGCCAGCAGTGCAATATACAGGGAAACCTACGAGCAGTACTTC. Translated, it gives CASSAIYRETYEQYF. V gene TRBV10-2 combines with J gene TRBJ2-7, with D perhaps matching TRBD1 (6 bases). Germline V lookup: CDR1 WSHSY, CDR2 SAAADI. V shed 4 bases and J shed 2 bases, with 15 bases lying between them. The CDR3 runs 15 residues.

The chain uses TRBV28 and TRBJ1-5; D remains ambiguous. Germline CDR1 and CDR2: MDHEN and SYDVKM. There are 12 residues in the CDR3. Trimming pared 7 bases from V and 5 bases from J, leaving 9 bases between. CDR3 residues: CASTEMDQPQHF. In nucleotides, the CDR3 is TGTGCCAGCACCGAGATGGATCAGCCCCAGCATTTT.

This clone was counted a few times. The chain has TRBV5-1 and TRBJ1-2; 7 bases fit TRBD1. V trimming: 0 bases; J trimming: 7 bases; junction bases outside the gene matches: 12. This CDR3 has 16 amino acids. The V gene's germline CDR1 is SGHRS and CDR2 YFSETQ. For the CDR3, the DNA is TGCGCCAGCAGCTTGGTAGGGATGGGACAGAGAGCTGGCTACACCTTC. Translated, it gives CASSLVGMGQRAGYTF.